This T cell receptor (beta chain) was obtained from a study of blood T cell repertoires in COVID-19 (dated by TCRdb to 2020 to 2022). Describing the broader study: The collaborator samples originated in the United States, Italy and Spain and spanned the acute and convalescent phases of COVID-19. The prospective study material was composed of cDNA or gDNA derived from T cells, B-cell-depleted T cells, or PBMCs. The samples were drawn from two sources: the first 160 participants of the ongoing ImmuneRACE study, and 950 to 1,500 subjects contributed by 6 global collaborators. A de-identified subject ID, COVID-19 status, age in years and sex were almost always included in the sample metadata. Deeply sampled blood TCRbeta repertoires from subjects exposed to, actively infected with, or recovered from COVID-19 were included in the dataset. A freely available public database, intended as a resource for researchers studying the immune response to SARS-CoV-2, is where the repertoires were released. Where available, HLA class I and class II types were taken from metadata supplied by the sample provider and were not determined by assay-based typing.

This clone was detected once. Its antigen has not been determined. Nothing much larger sits one base from this clone, and base qualities are not available. Each collaborating institution followed its own protocols to collect whole blood in K2EDTA tubes. For TCRbeta analysis, collaborator samples were shipped as frozen whole blood, as isolated PBMCs, or as DNA extracted from either sample type. Points the paper makes about the study in general: The amount of clinical and demographic metadata varied by source and participant and was provided uncurated.

TCRbeta CDR3 regions were amplified from genomic DNA using the immunoSEQ Assay, a bias-controlled multiplex PCR. Turning to the authors' computational methods: Nucleated cell counts per sample were estimated from amplification of reference gene primers within the assay. To quantify the absolute abundance of each unique TCRbeta CDR3 rearrangement, sequence reads were collapsed and filtered. Productive Simpson clonality was computed per sample as the square root of Simpson's diversity index over productive rearrangements. TCRdb stores this immuneACCESS table with in-frame sequences only. Part of the clones is absent; in the studies checked, under half of the shortfall reflects unresolved V genes, and no reason is known for the rest. Clone size and V and J calls were adopted from that table, with D and trimming inferred from the DNA. In all, the sample holds about 43,000 clones, and 86% of those were seen once. The ten largest clones add up to just under 8.5% of the sample.

This TCR derives from a man between 60 and 75 years old with active COVID-19. The sample consisted of peripheral blood.

At the DNA level, the sequence is TGTGCCAGCAGTTCACTCAAGACAGGCGGAGAAGCTTTCTTT. This codes for CASSSLKTGGEAFF. The V and J segments used are TRBV27 and TRBJ1-1; 6 matching bases give a weak D call of TRBD1. V gives up 4 bases and J gives up 8 bases, and the segment between their germline ends measures 17 bases. Reading the germline V gene (reference sequence) gives CDR1 MNHEY and CDR2 SMNVEV. The CDR3 runs 14 amino acids, cysteine and phenylalanine included. Only the CDR3 portion is preserved as DNA: 42 bases, with reading frame beginning at the first base.